This paragraph covers one T cell receptor (beta chain) sequence. The data were obtained in a study of T-cell reconstitution after alpha-beta-depleted transplantation in children. In germline, CDR1 is SGHRS, CDR2 YFSETQ. Trimming removed 2 bases from V and 5 bases from J, with 8 bases in between. The CDR3 length is 13 residues. Unique molecular identifiers featured in how the TCRbeta library was prepared. Each CDR3 protein gets one entry after TCRdb re-called the PCR reads with MiXCR. The sample lists hundreds of thousands of distinct CDR3 sequences; approximately 32% were seen once. This receptor was taken from a human donor who donated a stem cell graft to a child with aplastic anemia. The sequencing here drew on PBMCs from the stem cell graft donor, taken from the stem cell graft. The chain recombines TRBV5-1 with TRBJ2-1; D call uncertain. DNA for the CDR3: TGCGCCAGCAGCTTAGGACGACACAATGAGCAGTTCTTC. As protein: CASSLGRHNEQFF.